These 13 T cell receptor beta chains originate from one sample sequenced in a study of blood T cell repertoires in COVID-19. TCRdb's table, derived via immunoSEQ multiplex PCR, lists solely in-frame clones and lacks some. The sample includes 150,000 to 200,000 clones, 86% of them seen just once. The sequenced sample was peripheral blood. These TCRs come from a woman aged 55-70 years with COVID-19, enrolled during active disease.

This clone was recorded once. The CDR3 DNA is TGTGCCAGCAGATCGGGACAGACCCGTATCGGAAAACTGTTTTTT. It is translated as CASRSGQTRIGKLFF. The chain joins TRBV6-5 to TRBJ1-4; 7 bases are shared with TRBD1. Germline CDR1 reads MNHEY; CDR2 reads SVGAGI. The CDR3 spans 15 residues. Trimming removed 6 bases from V and 10 bases from J; junction bases left unmatched: 14.

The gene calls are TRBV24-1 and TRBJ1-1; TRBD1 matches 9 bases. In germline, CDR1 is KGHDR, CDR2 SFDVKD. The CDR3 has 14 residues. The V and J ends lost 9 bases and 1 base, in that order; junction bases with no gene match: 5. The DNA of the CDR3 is TGTGCCACCCAAGCGGGACAGGGGAACACTGAAGCTTTCTTT. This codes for CATQAGQGNTEAFF.

CDR3 DNA sequence: TGTGCCACACAGGGGGCGCAATCCACTGAAGCTTTCTTT. It encodes CATQGAQSTEAFF. The chain is built from TRBV24-1 and TRBJ1-1; 9 bases line up with TRBD1. This CDR3 contains 13 residues. Germline V CDR1 and CDR2: KGHDR, SFDVKD. V lost 10 bases, J lost 4 bases, and 6 bases stayed unmatched.

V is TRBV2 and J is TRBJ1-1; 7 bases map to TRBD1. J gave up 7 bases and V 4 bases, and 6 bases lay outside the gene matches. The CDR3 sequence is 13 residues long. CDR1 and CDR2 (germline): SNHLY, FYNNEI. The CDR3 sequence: CASSAQGVGEAFF. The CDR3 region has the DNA TGTGCCAGCAGTGCCCAGGGGGTGGGTGAAGCTTTCTTT.

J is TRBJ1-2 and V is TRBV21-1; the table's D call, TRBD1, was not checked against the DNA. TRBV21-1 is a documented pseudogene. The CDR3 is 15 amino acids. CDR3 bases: TGTGCCACCCGGGCCAGGGGTCTCGGGAACTATGGCTACACCTTC. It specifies CATRARGLGNYGYTF.

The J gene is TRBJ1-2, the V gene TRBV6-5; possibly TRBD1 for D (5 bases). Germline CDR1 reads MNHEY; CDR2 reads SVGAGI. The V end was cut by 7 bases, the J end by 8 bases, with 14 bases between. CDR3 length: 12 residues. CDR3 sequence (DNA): TGTGCCAGCACTCCCGGGGGGTACGGCTACACCTTC. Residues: CASTPGGYGYTF.

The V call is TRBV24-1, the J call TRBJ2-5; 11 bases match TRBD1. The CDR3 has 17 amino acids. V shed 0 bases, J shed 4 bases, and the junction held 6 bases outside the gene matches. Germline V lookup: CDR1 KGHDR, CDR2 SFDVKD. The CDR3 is CATSDLAGQGVPETQYF. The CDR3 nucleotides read TGTGCCACCAGTGATTTGGCGGGACAGGGGGTTCCAGAGACCCAGTACTTC.

This chain's CDR3 is CAWIRGRAYNEQFF. CDR3 coding DNA: TGTGCCTGGATTCGGGGGAGGGCCTACAATGAGCAGTTCTTC. V usage is TRBV30 and J usage is TRBJ2-1, with 7 bases that match TRBD2. This CDR3 spans 14 amino acids. The trim removed 4 bases at V and 2 bases at J, leaving 5 bases unmatched. Germline V lookup: CDR1 GTSNPN, CDR2 SVGIG (reference sequence).

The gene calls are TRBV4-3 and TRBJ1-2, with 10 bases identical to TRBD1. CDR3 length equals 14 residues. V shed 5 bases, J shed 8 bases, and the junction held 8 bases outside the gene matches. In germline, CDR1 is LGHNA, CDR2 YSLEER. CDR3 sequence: CASSGRQGARGYTF. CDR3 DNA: TGCGCCAGCAGCGGACGACAGGGGGCGCGGGGCTACACCTTC.

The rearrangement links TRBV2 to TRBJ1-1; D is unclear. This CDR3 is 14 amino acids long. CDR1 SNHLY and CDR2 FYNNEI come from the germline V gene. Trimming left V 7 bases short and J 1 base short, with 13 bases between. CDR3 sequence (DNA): TGTGCCAGCAATCTACAGCTAAGGAACACTGAAGCTTTCTTT. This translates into CASNLQLRNTEAFF.

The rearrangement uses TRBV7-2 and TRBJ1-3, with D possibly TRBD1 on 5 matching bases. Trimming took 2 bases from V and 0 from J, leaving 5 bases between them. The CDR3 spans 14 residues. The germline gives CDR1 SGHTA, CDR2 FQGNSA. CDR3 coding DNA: TGTGCCAGCAGCTTAACAGGCTCTGGAAACACCATATATTTT. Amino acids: CASSLTGSGNTIYF.

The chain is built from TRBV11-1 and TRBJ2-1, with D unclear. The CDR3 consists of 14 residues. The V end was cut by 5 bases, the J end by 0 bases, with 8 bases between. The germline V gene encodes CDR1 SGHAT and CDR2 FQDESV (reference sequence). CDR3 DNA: TGTGCCAGCAGCCTTCGGAGCTCCTACAATGAGCAGTTCTTC. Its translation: CASSLRSSYNEQFF.

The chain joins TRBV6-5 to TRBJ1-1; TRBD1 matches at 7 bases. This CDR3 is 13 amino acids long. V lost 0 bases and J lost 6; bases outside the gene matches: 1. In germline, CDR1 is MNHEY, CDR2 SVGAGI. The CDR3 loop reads CASSYSTGPEAFF. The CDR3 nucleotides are TGTGCCAGCAGTTACTCGACAGGGCCTGAAGCTTTCTTT.